Following are 13 T cell receptor beta chains from one sample sequenced in a study of blood T cell repertoires in COVID-19 (dated by TCRdb to 2020 to 2022). Library prep was done by the immunoSEQ multiplex PCR assay. TCRdb re-hosts the immuneACCESS table, in-frame sequences only. Its copies lack some clones; in the studies checked, an unresolved V gene accounts for under half of them, and the cause for the rest is not known. Recorded for this sample are roughly 130,000 clones; around 87% of them occurred a single time. Around 3.4% of the sample is in the top ten clones. The sequencing sample was made of peripheral blood. The receptors were sampled from a woman between 55 and 75 years old with acute or convalescent COVID-19.

The chain recombines TRBV28 with TRBJ1-1, with D possibly TRBD1 on 6 matching bases. There are 10 residues in the CDR3. Germline V gives CDR1 MDHEN, CDR2 SYDVKM. V lost 10 bases and J 7 bases, leaving 10 bases between the germline ends. DNA for the CDR3: TGTGCCACTCGACAGGTTGAAGCTTTCTTT. Encoded protein: CATRQVEAFF.

The chain joins TRBV24-1 to TRBJ2-1, with 7 bases that match TRBD2. The CDR3 length is 15 residues. Germline V CDR1 and CDR2: KGHDR, SFDVKD. With V trimmed by 4 bases and J by 2 bases, 4 bases remained unmatched. The CDR3 DNA sequence: TGTGCCACCAGTGAAAGGGAGGGCCCCTACAATGAGCAGTTCTTC. The encoded protein is CATSEREGPYNEQFF.

The count of this clone is one. V is TRBV4-1 and J is TRBJ1-2, with 8 bases aligning to TRBD1. CDR1 MGHRA and CDR2 YSYEKL come from the germline V gene. With V trimmed by 5 bases and J by 5 bases, 4 bases remained unmatched. This CDR3 has 13 amino acids. The CDR3 loop reads CASSVQGAYGYTF. CDR3 DNA: TGCGCCAGCAGCGTTCAGGGGGCGTATGGCTACACCTTC.

V gene TRBV27 combines with J gene TRBJ1-6; D is undetermined. Germline assignment: CDR1 MNHEY and CDR2 SMNVEV (reference sequence). Trimming took off 4 bases at V and 7 bases at J, with 17 bases between the two ends. The CDR3 has 16 amino acids. CDR3 in DNA: TGTGCCAGCAGTTACACCGTACAGACCATCAATTCACCCCTCCACTTT. Translation gives CASSYTVQTINSPLHF.

The V gene is TRBV19, the J gene TRBJ1-1, with a weak D call TRBD1 (6 bases). CDR3 length equals 13 residues. The V and J ends lost 3 bases and 5 bases respectively, with 10 bases between them. CDR1 and CDR2 (germline): LNHDA, SQIVND (reference sequence). This CDR3 is CASSIPGTTEAFF. The CDR3 DNA is TGTGCCAGTAGTATCCCAGGGACAACTGAAGCTTTCTTT.

The chain recombines TRBV6-5 with TRBJ1-1; 7 nucleotides align to TRBD1. Germline-derived CDR1 and CDR2 are MNHEY and SVGAGI. The CDR3 has 15 residues. With 6 bases clipped from V and 5 bases from J, the junction kept 12 bases outside the gene matches. CDR3 loop: CASSPLQQGSTEAFF. CDR3 in DNA: TGTGCCAGCAGCCCACTCCAACAGGGGTCGACTGAAGCTTTCTTT.

V and J are TRBV6-5 and TRBJ1-3; a weak D match, TRBD1 (6 bases). From germline, CDR1 is MNHEY and CDR2 SVGAGI. This CDR3 contains 15 residues. Trimming removed 2 bases at V and 4 bases at J, with 12 bases between. The CDR3 DNA reads TGTGCCAGCAGTTACCGCGGACAGTTGGGAAACACCATATATTTT. Translation gives CASSYRGQLGNTIYF.

The chain joins TRBV9 to TRBJ2-7; maybe TRBD1 (5 bases). The CDR3 covers 18 residues. V lost 3 bases and J lost 7, with 29 bases in between. Germline V gene lookup returns CDR1 SGDLS and CDR2 YYNGEE. This CDR3 is CASSATLAARASNREQYV. DNA for the CDR3: TGTGCCAGCAGCGCAACCCTCGCCGCTCGGGCTTCAAACAGGGAGCAGTACGTC.

J is TRBJ2-5 and V is TRBV14, with 12 bases matching TRBD1. The J segment lost 5 bases and the V segment lost 0 bases, leaving 7 bases of the junction unmatched. This CDR3 spans 17 amino acids. Germline CDR1 is SGHDN and CDR2 is FVKESK. The CDR3, as DNA: TGTGCCAGCAGCCAAGATTGGGACAGGGGGCGGTTGGAGACCCAGTACTTC. It encodes CASSQDWDRGRLETQYF.

The chain couples TRBV19 to TRBJ2-6; 8 nucleotides line up with TRBD1. The CDR3 is 17 amino acids. The germline gives CDR1 LNHDA, CDR2 SQIVND (reference sequence). J gave up 0 bases and V 4 bases, and 5 bases lay outside the gene matches. CDR3 nucleotide sequence: TGTGCCAGTAGTACTCGACAGGGGCGCTCTGGGGCCAACGTCCTGACTTTC. It codes for CASSTRQGRSGANVLTF.

The chain combines TRBV30 with TRBJ1-1; D ambiguous. The germline gives CDR1 GTSNPN, CDR2 SVGIG (reference sequence). V lost 0 bases to trimming and J lost 3 bases, with 8 bases between them. The length of the CDR3 is 13 residues. The CDR3 DNA reads TGTGCCTGGAGTGTAAACATATACACTGAAGCTTTCTTT. Translation: CAWSVNIYTEAFF.

The chain carries TRBV5-4 and TRBJ2-2, with 10 bases fitting TRBD2. The CDR3 covers 16 residues. The trim removed 4 bases at V and 3 bases at J, leaving 6 bases unmatched. Per the germline V gene, CDR1 is SGHNT and CDR2 is YYREEE (reference sequence). The CDR3 coding sequence is TGTGCCAGCAGCATCCTAGCGGGGGTAGACACCGGGGAGCTGTTTTTT. Protein: CASSILAGVDTGELFF. Variable domain in full (rest from reference TRBV5-4 and TRBJ2-2): ETGVTQSPTHLIKTRGQQVTLRCSSQSGHNTVSWYQQALGQGPQFIFQYYREEENGRGNFPPRFSGLQFPNYSSELNVNALELDDSALYLCASSILAGVDTGELFFGEGSRLTVL.

The chain uses TRBV19 and TRBJ1-1; D is unclear. This CDR3 has 9 amino acids. The V and J ends lost 10 bases and 8 bases respectively, with 8 bases between them. Looked up from germline, CDR1 is LNHDA and CDR2 is SQIVND (reference sequence). For the CDR3, the DNA is TGTGCCACCCCGGAGGAAGCTTTCTTT. As protein: CATPEEAFF.